In its sample, the clone carrying this T cell receptor (beta chain) was seen many times. The data were taken from a study of cytomegalovirus exposure and HLA in healthy donors. Study background: Inside one of the first data releases sat 75 million to 100 million unique TCRs taken from HLA-typed donors.

PCR primers comprised 60 Vbeta and 13 Jbeta primers. Assay used: immunoSEQ multiplex PCR; TCRdb lists only in-frame clones, some missing. The sample shows roughly 110,000 clones, around 84% of them seen only once. There are 15 residues in the CDR3. The germline V gene has CDR1 MNHEY and CDR2 SVGAGI. Losses at the gene ends were 5 bases for V and 2 bases for J; bases not matched to a gene: 5. The V and J genes are TRBV6-5 and TRBJ2-1; 8 nucleotides agree with TRBD1. This sequence was found in a man aged 25 to 40 in good health and CMV-seropositive. Sequenced: PBMCs. The CDR3 protein is CASSQGQGPYNEQFF. CDR3 bases: TGTGCCAGCAGTCAAGGACAGGGACCCTACAATGAGCAGTTCTTC.